The present TCR beta chain was sequenced within a study of T cell repertoires in cytomegalovirus infection. Study outcomes and limitations: The ex vivo response was dominated by HLA-C-restricted CMV-specific TCR beta clonotypes.

V gave up 7 bases and J gave up 8 bases; unmatched junction bases: 12. The length of the CDR3 is 14 residues. In TCRdb, the reads were re-called with MiXCR into one record per CDR3 protein. The repertoire holds about 740,000 distinct CDR3 sequences, with less than 40% as singletons. Of note for this clonotype: The antigen remains undetermined.

Sequencing was performed on PBMCs. The chain employs TRBV12-3 or TRBV12-4 and TRBJ1-2; the match to TRBD1 covers 8 bases. The sequence came from a human donor in good health (CMV status not recorded). Some clones in this sample may be carry-over from other donors' samples. The CDR3 DNA follows: TGTGCCAGCAACACACAGGGGGAAGGCTGGGGCTACACCTTC. This translates into CASNTQGEGWGYTF.